This passage covers 9 T cell receptor beta chains from one sample sequenced in a study of CD8+CD57+ T cells in acquired aplastic anemia. Genomic DNA provided the template from which TCR beta VDJ and CDR3 profiles were obtained. TCRdb re-analysed the reads in MiXCR, keeping a single row per CDR3 protein. Here the sample spans just over 200,000 distinct CDR3 sequences, 55% to 65% being singletons. Patients chosen for sequencing had CD8+CD57+ cells that had expanded, as shown by flow cytometry. Sequencing was performed on sorted CD4+, CD8+, or CD8+CD57+ T cells (not recorded which) from PBMCs. The origin of the receptors is a human donor with aplastic anemia.

This clonotype was seen a few times. The chain carries TRBV24-1 and TRBJ2-5; D is uncertain. Trimming shortened V by 4 bases and J by 4 bases, and 9 bases separated the two germline ends. There are 13 residues in the CDR3. Per germline, CDR1 KGHDR and CDR2 SFDVKD. CDR3 in amino acids: CATSEGSVETQYF. For the CDR3, the DNA is TGTGCCACCAGTGAAGGTTCCGTAGAGACCCAGTACTTC.

Points on this clonotype: An end of the junction does not agree with germline; a read error may underlie this. The CDR3 reads CASSSLERGCYNEHFF. In DNA, the CDR3 is TGTGCCAGCAGCTCCTTAGAGCGGGGGTGTTATAATGAGCATTTCTTC. This sequence joins TRBV7-9 and TRBJ2-1; 8 nucleotides line up with TRBD2. The CDR3 is 16 amino acids. Germline loops: CDR1 SEHNR, CDR2 FQNEAQ (reference sequence).

The chain has TRBV5-5 and TRBJ2-2, with D unresolved. This CDR3 spans 12 amino acids. CDR1 and CDR2 (germline): SGHKS, YYEKEE (reference sequence). Trimming shortened V by 2 bases and J by 7 bases, and 6 bases separated the two germline ends. CDR3 coding DNA: TGTGCCAGCAGCTTATTTAGCGGGGAGCTGTTTTTT. It translates to CASSLFSGELFF.

The chain couples TRBV25-1 to TRBJ2-3; possibly TRBD2 for D (5 bases). The CDR3 loop spans 15 amino acids. Germline V gene sequence: CDR1 MGHDK, CDR2 SYGVNS. V lost 1 base and J 8 bases, leaving 16 bases between the germline ends. The CDR3 bases are TGTGCCAGCAGTGAATGGAGGAACCTTGACGGTACGCAGTATTTT. This translates into CASSEWRNLDGTQYF. The variable domain in full, with the rest retrieved from reference TRBV25-1 and TRBJ2-3, is EADIYQTPRYLVIGTGKKITLECSQTMGHDKMYWYQQDPGMELHLIHYSYGVNSTEKGDLSSESTVSRIRTEHFPLTLESARPSHTSQYLCASSEWRNLDGTQYFGPGTRLTVL.

The chain combines TRBV15 with TRBJ2-7; D may be TRBD2 (6 bases). Germline CDR1 LNHNV, CDR2 YYDKDF (reference sequence). The CDR3 loop spans 14 amino acids. Trimming pared 3 bases from V and 2 bases from J, leaving 11 bases between. CDR3 sequence: CATSSQGLTYEQYF. The CDR3 DNA follows: TGTGCCACCAGCAGCCAGGGACTCACCTACGAGCAGTACTTC.

The gene calls are TRBV7-9 and TRBJ1-4; D is ambiguous. The germline CDR1 and CDR2 sequences are SEHNR and FQNEAQ (reference sequence). V was shortened by 4 bases and J by 6 bases, with 15 bases between the two germline ends. The CDR3 loop spans 15 amino acids. As DNA, the CDR3 is TGTGCCAGCAGCTGGCTCAACCATCAGGATGAAAAACTGTTTTTT. Amino acid sequence: CASSWLNHQDEKLFF.

This clonotype was seen once. The chain combines TRBV9 with TRBJ2-3; D remains ambiguous. With 3 bases removed from V and 0 bases from J, the gap between germline ends came to 8 bases. Germline assignment: CDR1 SGDLS and CDR2 YYNGEE. The CDR3 contains 14 residues. CDR3 bases: TGTGCCAGCAGCGCCCAGTTTAGCACAGATACGCAGTATTTT. It translates to CASSAQFSTDTQYF.

The table lists this clonotype with a few counts. This chain connects TRBV2 to TRBJ1-1; possibly TRBD1 for D (6 bases). This CDR3 spans 15 amino acids. CDR1 and CDR2 from the germline V gene are SNHLY and FYNNEI. With 2 bases removed from V and 2 bases from J, the gap between germline ends came to 12 bases. Here the CDR3 DNA reads TGTGCCAGCAGTGAATTGGACAGACTTAACACTGAAGCTTTCTTT. This sequence encodes CASSELDRLNTEAFF.

The chain uses TRBV6-4 and TRBJ2-7; D perhaps matches TRBD1 (5 bases). The CDR3 contains 14 residues. Trimming pared 4 bases from V and 2 bases from J, leaving 12 bases between. Germline V lookup: CDR1 MRHNA, CDR2 SNTAGT. The chain's CDR3 is CASSVYRSTYEQYF. DNA for the CDR3: TGTGCCAGCAGTGTGTACAGGTCCACCTACGAGCAGTACTTC.